The rows below give T cell receptor beta chains drawn from one sample of a study of shared clonotypes between healthy human individuals. Assay: immunoSEQ multiplex PCR; the TCRdb copy retains only in-frame clones and omits some. The top ten hold 0.39% of the sample, which has 2.3 million or so clones, about 92% seen once. Material: naive CD4+ T cells from PBMCs. The receptor set was obtained from a man younger than 35 in good health. Some clones in this sample may be carry-over from other donors' samples. Both conserved end residues are part of each CDR3. D genes are given only for firm matches.

J: TRBJ1-1; V: TRBV5-1; D: TRBD1; CDR3: CASSRQGDTEAFF; DNA: TGCGCCAGCAGCCGGCAGGGGGACACTGAAGCTTTCTTT
J: TRBJ2-7; V: TRBV7-3; D: NA; CDR3: CASSLLATSYEQYF; DNA: TGTGCCAGCAGCTTGCTGGCAACCTCCTACGAGCAGTACTTC
J: TRBJ2-1; V: TRBV9; D: NA; CDR3: CASSVGPEAYNEQFF; DNA: TGTGCCAGCAGCGTAGGACCGGAAGCCTACAATGAGCAGTTCTTC
J: TRBJ2-1; V: TRBV5-6; D: NA; CDR3: CASSLGRVQEVQFF; DNA: TGTGCCAGCAGCTTAGGACGGGTTCAGGAGGTGCAGTTCTTC
J: TRBJ1-5; V: TRBV7-3; D: NA; CDR3: CASSLMEGQPQHF; DNA: TGTGCCAGCAGCTTAATGGAGGGTCAGCCCCAGCATTTT
J: TRBJ1-1; V: TRBV5-1; D: NA; CDR3: CASSLDGGRKNTEAFF; DNA: TGCGCCAGCAGCTTGGACGGGGGACGCAAGAACACTGAAGCTTTCTTT
J: TRBJ1-4; V: TRBV18; D: TRBD1; CDR3: CASSQGGTGNEKLFF; DNA: TGTGCCAGCTCACAAGGTGGGACAGGGAATGAAAAACTGTTTTTT
J: TRBJ2-5; V: TRBV5-1; D: NA; CDR3: CASSGSDKQRETQYF; DNA: TGCGCCAGCAGCGGGAGCGACAAACAGAGGGAGACCCAGTACTTC
J: TRBJ2-7; V: TRBV28; D: NA; CDR3: CASSPGPTYEQYF; DNA: TGTGCCAGCAGTCCCGGACCTACCTACGAGCAGTACTTC
J: TRBJ2-7; V: TRBV14; D: TRBD2; CDR3: CASSQDSAGGWYEQYF; DNA: TGTGCCAGCAGCCAAGATTCTGCGGGAGGGTGGTACGAGCAGTACTTC
J: TRBJ2-3; V: TRBV9; D: NA; CDR3: CASSVGVEDTQYF; DNA: TGTGCCAGCAGCGTAGGAGTGGAAGATACGCAGTATTTT
J: TRBJ2-7; V: TRBV18; D: NA; CDR3: CASSQGSYEQYF; DNA: TGTGCCAGCTCACAAGGGAGTTACGAGCAGTACTTC
J: TRBJ2-2; V: TRBV7-9; D: TRBD2; CDR3: CASSLAGLAGGTGELFF; DNA: TGTGCCAGCAGCTTGGCCGGACTAGCGGGAGGTACCGGGGAGCTGTTTTTT
J: TRBJ1-1; V: TRBV12-5; D: TRBD1; CDR3: CASGFKGDRVNTEAFF; DNA: TGTGCTAGTGGTTTTAAAGGGGACAGGGTGAACACTGAAGCTTTCTTT
J: TRBJ1-1; V: TRBV6-6; D: TRBD1; CDR3: CASSSTGARAFF; DNA: TGTGCCAGCAGCTCAACAGGGGCTAGGGCTTTCTTT
J: TRBJ2-1; V: TRBV30; D: NA; CDR3: CACERLYNEQFF; DNA: TGTGCCTGCGAGCGGCTGTACAATGAGCAGTTCTTC
J: TRBJ1-2; V: TRBV2; D: NA; CDR3: CASRPQIIGYTF; DNA: TGTGCCAGCAGGCCCCAAATCATAGGCTACACCTTC
J: TRBJ2-3; V: TRBV28; D: NA; CDR3: CASSHRGSTDTQYF; DNA: TGTGCCAGCAGTCATAGGGGAAGCACAGATACGCAGTATTTT
J: TRBJ1-1; V: TRBV25-1; D: NA; CDR3: CASSELGEKGREAFF; DNA: TGTGCCAGCAGTGAATTGGGGGAAAAGGGGCGCGAGGCTTTCTTT
J: TRBJ2-1; V: TRBV7-9; D: NA; CDR3: CASSTRLLIDYNEQFF; DNA: TGTGCCAGCAGCACCCGACTCCTTATTGATTACAATGAGCAGTTCTTC
J: TRBJ2-3; V: TRBV7-8; D: NA; CDR3: CASSITPASTDTQYF; DNA: TGTGCCAGCAGCATAACGCCTGCTAGCACAGATACGCAGTATTTT
J: TRBJ2-2; V: TRBV28; D: NA; CDR3: CASNSFGRGAGELFF; DNA: TGTGCCAGCAACTCGTTTGGGAGAGGGGCCGGGGAGCTGTTTTTT
J: TRBJ2-1; V: TRBV2; D: TRBD1; CDR3: CASTAVTGVHEQFF; DNA: TGTGCCAGCACCGCCGTGACAGGGGTGCATGAGCAGTTCTTC
J: TRBJ1-2; V: TRBV28; D: NA; CDR3: CASSLYYGYTF; DNA: TGTGCCAGCAGTTTGTACTATGGCTACACCTTC
J: TRBJ2-7; V: TRBV2; D: NA; CDR3: CASSSIYEQYF; DNA: TGTGCCAGTTCTTCTATTTACGAGCAGTACTTC
J: TRBJ1-1; V: TRBV28; D: NA; CDR3: CASSSPEFSMNTEAFF; DNA: TGTGCCAGCAGTTCCCCTGAGTTTTCCATGAACACTGAAGCTTTCTTT
J: TRBJ1-4; V: TRBV18; D: TRBD1; CDR3: CASSPPLAGGRNEKLFF; DNA: TGTGCCAGCTCACCACCGTTGGCAGGGGGCCGTAATGAAAAACTGTTTTTT
J: TRBJ2-3; V: TRBV2; D: NA; CDR3: CASSSQGPDTQYF; DNA: TGTGCCAGCAGTTCACAGGGACCAGATACGCAGTATTTT
J: TRBJ2-1; V: TRBV11-2; D: TRBD2; CDR3: CASSLGGLAGYNEQFF; DNA: TGTGCCAGCAGCTTAGGAGGCCTAGCGGGGTACAATGAGCAGTTCTTC
J: TRBJ2-7; V: TRBV10-3; D: TRBD1; CDR3: CAISSGTGSYEQYF; DNA: TGTGCCATCAGTTCCGGGACAGGGTCCTACGAGCAGTACTTC
J: TRBJ1-1; V: TRBV6-6; D: NA; CDR3: CASRIRGGNTEAFF; DNA: TGTGCCAGCAGAATCCGCGGAGGGAACACTGAAGCTTTCTTT
J: TRBJ2-2; V: TRBV18; D: NA; CDR3: CASSPPGGFTTGELFF; DNA: TGTGCCAGCTCACCACCTGGCGGGTTCACCACCGGGGAGCTGTTTTTT
J: TRBJ1-1; V: TRBV5-1; D: NA; CDR3: CASRPDRNTEAFF; DNA: TGCGCCAGCAGGCCCGACAGGAACACTGAAGCTTTCTTT
J: TRBJ2-5; V: TRBV6-1; D: TRBD1; CDR3: CASSEEWQGAVQETQYF; DNA: TGTGCCAGCAGTGAAGAATGGCAGGGGGCTGTACAAGAGACCCAGTACTTC
J: TRBJ2-1; V: TRBV11-1; D: NA; CDR3: CASTIGGSVAYNEQFF; DNA: TGTGCCAGCACCATCGGGGGCTCGGTCGCCTACAATGAGCAGTTCTTC
J: TRBJ2-2; V: TRBV6-6; D: NA; CDR3: CASSGQNTGELFF; DNA: TGTGCCAGCAGTGGGCAGAACACCGGGGAGCTGTTTTTT
J: TRBJ1-5; V: TRBV28; D: NA; CDR3: CASSLSPFIQPQHF; DNA: TGTGCCAGCAGTCTATCCCCCTTTATACAGCCCCAGCATTTT
J: TRBJ2-7; V: TRBV6-5; D: NA; CDR3: CASKVGGGPGEQYF; DNA: TGTGCCAGCAAGGTGGGCGGGGGCCCGGGCGAGCAGTACTTC
J: TRBJ2-7; V: TRBV28; D: NA; CDR3: CATQGGGSPYEQYF; DNA: TGTGCCACGCAGGGGGGCGGAAGCCCCTACGAGCAGTACTTC
J: TRBJ1-3; V: TRBV9; D: NA; CDR3: CASSVAGGSSGNTIYF; DNA: TGTGCCAGCAGCGTAGCTGGCGGGAGCTCTGGAAACACCATATATTTT
J: TRBJ2-5; V: TRBV7-3; D: TRBD2; CDR3: CASSLGGSRKETQYF; DNA: TGTGCCAGCAGCTTAGGCGGGAGCCGGAAAGAGACCCAGTACTTC
J: TRBJ2-3; V: TRBV29-1; D: NA; CDR3: CTIESTDTQYF; DNA: TGCACCATTGAAAGCACAGATACGCAGTATTTT
J: TRBJ2-7; V: TRBV28; D: NA; CDR3: CASSPPNRAEQYF; DNA: TGTGCCAGCTCCCCCCCAAACAGGGCCGAGCAGTACTTC
J: TRBJ1-2; V: TRBV30; D: NA; CDR3: CAWSVHPNTGLGFYGYTF; DNA: TGTGCCTGGAGTGTACACCCAAATACAGGGTTAGGGTTCTATGGCTACACCTTC
J: TRBJ2-5; V: TRBV28; D: NA; CDR3: CASNQREETQYF; DNA: TGTGCCAGCAATCAGCGGGAAGAGACCCAGTACTTC
J: TRBJ2-1; V: TRBV7-9; D: NA; CDR3: CASSIGQFF; DNA: TGTGCCAGCAGCATCGGGCAGTTCTTC
J: TRBJ2-2; V: TRBV7-8; D: TRBD2; CDR3: CASSFPLAGLGGELFF; DNA: TGTGCCAGCAGCTTTCCCTTAGCGGGATTAGGCGGGGAGCTGTTTTTT
J: TRBJ1-1; V: TRBV6-5; D: TRBD1; CDR3: CASTHPSQGGTEAFF; DNA: TGTGCCAGCACCCACCCTTCCCAGGGGGGGACTGAAGCTTTCTTT
J: TRBJ2-7; V: TRBV5-4; D: NA; CDR3: CASSSPNEQYF; DNA: TGTGCCAGCAGCTCACCGAACGAGCAGTACTTC
J: TRBJ2-3; V: TRBV20-1; D: NA; CDR3: CSASGPDTQYF; DNA: TGCAGTGCTAGCGGTCCAGATACGCAGTATTTT
J: TRBJ2-5; V: TRBV6-6; D: TRBD1; CDR3: CASSYNLGQQETQYF; DNA: TGTGCCAGCAGTTACAATTTGGGACAGCAAGAGACCCAGTACTTC
J: TRBJ2-1; V: TRBV28; D: NA; CDR3: CASSPPRASNEQFF; DNA: TGTGCCAGCAGTCCCCCGCGGGCCTCCAATGAGCAGTTCTTC
J: TRBJ2-3; V: TRBV11-2; D: TRBD2; CDR3: CASSPNAGGADTQYF; DNA: TGTGCCAGCAGCCCAAATGCGGGAGGGGCAGATACGCAGTATTTT
J: TRBJ1-5; V: TRBV6-6; D: NA; CDR3: CASSRDNQPQHF; DNA: TGTGCCAGCAGCCGGGATAATCAGCCCCAGCATTTT